Sequencing of this T cell receptor beta chain was carried out in a study of blood T cell repertoires in COVID-19. The V end lost 5 bases, the J end lost 9 bases, and 14 bases lay between the germline ends. The CDR3 has 13 amino acids. CDR1 and CDR2 from the germline V gene are SGHTA and FQGNSA. This clone has only one observation. Original analysis: Reference gene primer amplification gave estimated nucleated cell counts. Only in-frame clones appear in the TCRdb table, and some are missing; sequencing was by immunoSEQ multiplex PCR. V and J calls and clone size are those listed in that table; D and trimming were worked out from the DNA. The sample has over 85,000 clones, about 79% seen once.

The TCR comes from a man between 60 and 70 years old with acute or convalescent COVID-19. The V gene is TRBV7-2, the J gene TRBJ2-1; no reliable D call. The sample was peripheral blood. CDR3 in amino acids: CASSRISSREQFF. CDR3 DNA sequence: TGTGCCAGCAGCCGGATTAGCTCCCGTGAGCAGTTCTTC.